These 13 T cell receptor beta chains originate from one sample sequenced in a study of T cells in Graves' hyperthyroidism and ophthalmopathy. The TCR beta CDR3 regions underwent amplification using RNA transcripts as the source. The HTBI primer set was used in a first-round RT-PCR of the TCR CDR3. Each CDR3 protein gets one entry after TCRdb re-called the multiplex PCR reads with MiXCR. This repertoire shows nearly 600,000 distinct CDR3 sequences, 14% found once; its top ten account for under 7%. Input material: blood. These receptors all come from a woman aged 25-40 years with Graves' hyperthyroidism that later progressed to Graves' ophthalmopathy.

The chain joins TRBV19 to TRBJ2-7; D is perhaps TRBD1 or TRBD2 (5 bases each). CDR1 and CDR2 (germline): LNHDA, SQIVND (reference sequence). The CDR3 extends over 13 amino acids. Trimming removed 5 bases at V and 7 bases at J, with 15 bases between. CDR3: CASSSSSGLEQYF. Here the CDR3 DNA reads TGTGCCAGTAGTTCAAGTTCGGGGCTGGAGCAGTACTTC.

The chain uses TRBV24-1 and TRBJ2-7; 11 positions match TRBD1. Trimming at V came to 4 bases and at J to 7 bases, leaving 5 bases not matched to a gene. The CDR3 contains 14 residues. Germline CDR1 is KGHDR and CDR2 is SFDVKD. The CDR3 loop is CATSDGQGAREQYF. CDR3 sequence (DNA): TGTGCCACCAGTGACGGACAGGGGGCGCGGGAGCAGTACTTC.

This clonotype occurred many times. This CDR3 is CASSGASWDIQYF. The CDR3 DNA is TGTGCCAGCAGTGGCGCTAGTTGGGACATTCAGTACTTC. The chain is built from TRBV2 and TRBJ2-4; unclear D gene. The germline V gene encodes CDR1 SNHLY and CDR2 FYNNEI. This CDR3 has 13 residues. With 4 bases removed from V and 8 bases from J, the gap between germline ends came to 12 bases.

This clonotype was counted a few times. CDR3 DNA sequence: TGCAGTGCTAGAGCCCCGGGACAGGGGGAGACCGGGGAGCTGTTTTTT. Its translation is CSARAPGQGETGELFF. The chain links TRBV20-1 to TRBJ2-2; 11 bases fit TRBD1. The CDR3 contains 16 residues. The germline V gene has CDR1 DFQATT and CDR2 SNEGSKA (reference sequence). V shed 1 base and J 5 bases; nucleotides not matched to a gene: 6.

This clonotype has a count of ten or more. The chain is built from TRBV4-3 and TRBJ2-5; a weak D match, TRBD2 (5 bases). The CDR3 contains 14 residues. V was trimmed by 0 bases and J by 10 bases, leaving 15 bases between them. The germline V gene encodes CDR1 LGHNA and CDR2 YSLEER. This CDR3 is CASSQDPGLGDQYF. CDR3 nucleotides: TGCGCCAGCAGCCAAGATCCCGGCCTCGGGGACCAGTACTTC.

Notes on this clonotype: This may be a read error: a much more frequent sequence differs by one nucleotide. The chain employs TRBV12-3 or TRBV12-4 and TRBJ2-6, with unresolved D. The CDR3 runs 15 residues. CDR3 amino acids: CASSLALSEANVLTF. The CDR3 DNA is TGTGCCAGCAGTTTAGCACTTTCTGAGGCCAACGTCCTGACTTTC.

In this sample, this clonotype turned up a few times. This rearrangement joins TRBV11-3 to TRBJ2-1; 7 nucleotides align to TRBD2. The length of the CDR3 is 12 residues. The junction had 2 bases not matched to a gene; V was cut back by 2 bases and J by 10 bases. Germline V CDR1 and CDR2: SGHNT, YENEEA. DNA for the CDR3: TGTGCCAGCAGCTTAAAAGCGGGAGAGCAGTTCTTC. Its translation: CASSLKAGEQFF.

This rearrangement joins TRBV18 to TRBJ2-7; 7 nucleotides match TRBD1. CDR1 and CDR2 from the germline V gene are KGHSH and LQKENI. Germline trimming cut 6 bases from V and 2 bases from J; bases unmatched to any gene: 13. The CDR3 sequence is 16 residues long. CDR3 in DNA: TGTGCCAGCTCTCCGGCGTCGGACAGGTTCACCTACGAGCAGTACTTC. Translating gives CASSPASDRFTYEQYF.

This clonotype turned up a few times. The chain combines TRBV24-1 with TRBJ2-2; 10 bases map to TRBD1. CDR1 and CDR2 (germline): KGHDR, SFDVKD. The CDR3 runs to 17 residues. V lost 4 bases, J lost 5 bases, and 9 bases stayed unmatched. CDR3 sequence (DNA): TGTGCCACCAGTGAATCACACCCGGGACAGGGGACCGGGGAGCTGTTTTTT. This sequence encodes CATSESHPGQGTGELFF.

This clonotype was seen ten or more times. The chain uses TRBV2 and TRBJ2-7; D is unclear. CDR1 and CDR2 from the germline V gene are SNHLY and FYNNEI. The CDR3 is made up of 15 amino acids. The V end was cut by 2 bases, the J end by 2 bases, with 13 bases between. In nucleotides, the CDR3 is TGTGCCAGCAGTGAAATCGGCTCTAATACCTACGAGCAGTACTTC. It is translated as CASSEIGSNTYEQYF. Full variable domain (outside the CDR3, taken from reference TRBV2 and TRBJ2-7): EPEVTQTPSHQVTQMGQEVILRCVPISNHLYFYWYRQILGQKVEFLVSFYNNEISEKSEIFDDQFSVERPDGSNFTLKIRSTKLEDSAMYFCASSEIGSNTYEQYFGPGTRLTVT.

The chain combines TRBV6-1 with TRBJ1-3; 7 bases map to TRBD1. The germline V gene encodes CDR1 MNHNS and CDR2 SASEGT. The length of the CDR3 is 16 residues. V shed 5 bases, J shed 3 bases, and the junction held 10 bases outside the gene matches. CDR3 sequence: CASSPQGGGFGNTIYF. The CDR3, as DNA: TGTGCCAGCAGTCCCCAGGGGGGGGGTTTTGGAAACACCATATATTTT.

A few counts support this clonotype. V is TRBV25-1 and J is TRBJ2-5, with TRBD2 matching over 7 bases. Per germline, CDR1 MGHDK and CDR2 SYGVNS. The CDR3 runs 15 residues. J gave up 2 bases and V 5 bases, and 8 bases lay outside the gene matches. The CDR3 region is CASSSGLVNQETQYF. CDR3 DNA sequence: TGTGCCAGCAGTTCTGGACTAGTCAATCAAGAGACCCAGTACTTC. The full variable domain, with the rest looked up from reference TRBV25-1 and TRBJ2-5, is EADIYQTPRYLVIGTGKKITLECSQTMGHDKMYWYQQDPGMELHLIHYSYGVNSTEKGDLSSESTVSRIRTEHFPLTLESARPSHTSQYLCASSSGLVNQETQYFGPGTRLLVL.

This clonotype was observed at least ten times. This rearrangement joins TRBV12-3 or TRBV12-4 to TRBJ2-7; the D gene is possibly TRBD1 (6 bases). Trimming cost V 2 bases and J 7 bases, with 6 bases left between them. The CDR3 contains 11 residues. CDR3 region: CASSLTGEQYF. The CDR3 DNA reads TGTGCCAGCAGTTTAACAGGGGAGCAGTACTTC.